Listed here is a single T cell receptor beta chain. Per germline, CDR1 LNHDA and CDR2 SQIVND (reference sequence). The length of the CDR3 is 16 residues. Deletions cut 1 base from V and 2 bases from J, with 12 bases between. The data were obtained in a study of shared clonotypes between healthy human individuals. TCRdb's table, derived via immunoSEQ multiplex PCR, lists solely in-frame clones and lacks some. This table holds about 2.4 million clones, more than 85% found once. This clonotype was obtained from a man between 18 and 35 years old in good health. Some clones in this sample may be carry-over from other donors' samples. Sequencing input: naive CD4+ T cells from PBMCs. The subset here: CD45RA+ positively selected. J is TRBJ1-5 and V is TRBV19; D ambiguous. This CDR3 reads CASSIVGSRRNQPQHF. CDR3 nucleotides: TGTGCCAGTAGTATAGTAGGCTCACGCCGCAATCAGCCCCAGCATTTT.